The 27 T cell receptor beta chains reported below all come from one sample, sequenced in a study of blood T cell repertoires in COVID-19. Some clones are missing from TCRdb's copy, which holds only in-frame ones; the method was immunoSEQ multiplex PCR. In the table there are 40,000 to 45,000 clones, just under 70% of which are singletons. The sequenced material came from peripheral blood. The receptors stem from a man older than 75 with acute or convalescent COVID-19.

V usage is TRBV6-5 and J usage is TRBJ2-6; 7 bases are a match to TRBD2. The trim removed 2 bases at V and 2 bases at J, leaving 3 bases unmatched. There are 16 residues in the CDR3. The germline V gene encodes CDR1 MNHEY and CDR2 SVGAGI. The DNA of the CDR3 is TGTGCCAGCAGTTACCGGGGGGAACCTGGGGCCAACGTCCTGACTTTC. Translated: CASSYRGEPGANVLTF.

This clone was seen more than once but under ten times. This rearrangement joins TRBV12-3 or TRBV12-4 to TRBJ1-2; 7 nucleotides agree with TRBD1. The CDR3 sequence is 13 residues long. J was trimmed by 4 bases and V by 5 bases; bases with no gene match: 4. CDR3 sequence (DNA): TGTGCCAGCAGTGACAGGGCCGGCTATGGCTACACCTTC. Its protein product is CASSDRAGYGYTF.

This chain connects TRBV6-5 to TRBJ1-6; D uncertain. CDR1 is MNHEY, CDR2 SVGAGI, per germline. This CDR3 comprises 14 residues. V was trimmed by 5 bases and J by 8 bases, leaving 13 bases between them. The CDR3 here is CASSPTERDSPLHF. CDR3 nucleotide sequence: TGTGCCAGCAGTCCAACAGAGAGGGATTCACCCCTCCACTTT.

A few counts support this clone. CDR3 residues: CASAKGGYGYTF. In DNA, the CDR3 is TGTGCCAGCGCTAAAGGGGGCTATGGCTACACCTTC. The chain has TRBV12-3 or TRBV12-4 and TRBJ1-2; D might be TRBD1 (6 bases). V was shortened by 8 bases and J by 4 bases, with 11 bases between the two germline ends. This CDR3 is 12 amino acids long.

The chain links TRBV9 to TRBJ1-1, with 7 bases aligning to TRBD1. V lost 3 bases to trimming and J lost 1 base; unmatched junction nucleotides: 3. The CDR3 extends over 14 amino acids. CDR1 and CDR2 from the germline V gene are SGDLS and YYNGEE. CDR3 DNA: TGTGCCAGCAGCGCGGGACAGAGGAACACTGAAGCTTTCTTT. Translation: CASSAGQRNTEAFF.

The CDR3 is CASSFFGTGDSYEQYF. In DNA form, the CDR3 reads TGTGCCAGCAGCTTCTTCGGGACAGGGGACTCCTACGAGCAGTACTTC. This chain connects TRBV5-4 to TRBJ2-7; 10 positions agree with TRBD1. Trimming removed 2 bases from V and 0 bases from J; junction bases left unmatched: 5. The CDR3 is 16 amino acids. Looked up from germline, CDR1 is SGHNT and CDR2 is YYREEE (reference sequence). Together with reference TRBV5-4 and TRBJ2-7, the CDR3 gives the full variable domain: ETGVTQSPTHLIKTRGQQVTLRCSSQSGHNTVSWYQQALGQGPQFIFQYYREEENGRGNFPPRFSGLQFPNYSSELNVNALELDDSALYLCASSFFGTGDSYEQYFGPGTRLTVT.

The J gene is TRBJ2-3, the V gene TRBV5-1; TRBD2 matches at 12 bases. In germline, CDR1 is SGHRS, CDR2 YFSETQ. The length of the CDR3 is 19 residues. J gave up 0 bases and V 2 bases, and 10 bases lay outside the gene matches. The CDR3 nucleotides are TGCGCCAGCAGCTTTGAGGGGACTAGCGGGTTTACTAGCACAGATACGCAGTATTTT. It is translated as CASSFEGTSGFTSTDTQYF.

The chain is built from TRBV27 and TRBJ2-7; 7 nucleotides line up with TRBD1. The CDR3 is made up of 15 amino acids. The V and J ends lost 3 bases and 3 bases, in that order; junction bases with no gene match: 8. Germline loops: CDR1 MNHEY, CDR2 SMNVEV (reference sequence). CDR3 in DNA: TGTGCCAGCAGTTTCCGACGACAGGGTAGCTACGAGCAGTACTTC. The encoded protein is CASSFRRQGSYEQYF.

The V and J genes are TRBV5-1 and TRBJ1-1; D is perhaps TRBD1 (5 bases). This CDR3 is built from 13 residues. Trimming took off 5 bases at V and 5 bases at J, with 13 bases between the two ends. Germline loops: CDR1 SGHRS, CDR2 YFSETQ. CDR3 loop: CASRPAGSTEAFF. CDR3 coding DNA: TGCGCCAGCAGACCTGCAGGGTCAACTGAAGCTTTCTTT.

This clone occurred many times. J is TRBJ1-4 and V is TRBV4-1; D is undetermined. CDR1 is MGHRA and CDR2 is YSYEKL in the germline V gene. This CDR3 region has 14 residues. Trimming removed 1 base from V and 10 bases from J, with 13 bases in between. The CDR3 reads CASSQVLGRVKLFF. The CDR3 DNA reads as TGCGCCAGCAGCCAAGTCCTCGGGAGGGTAAAACTGTTTTTT.

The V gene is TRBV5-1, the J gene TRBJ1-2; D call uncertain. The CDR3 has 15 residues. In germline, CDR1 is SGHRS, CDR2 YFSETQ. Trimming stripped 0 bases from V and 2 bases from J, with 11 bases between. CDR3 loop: CASSLDLGGNYGYTF. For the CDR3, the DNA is TGCGCCAGCAGCTTGGACCTTGGAGGCAACTATGGCTACACCTTC.

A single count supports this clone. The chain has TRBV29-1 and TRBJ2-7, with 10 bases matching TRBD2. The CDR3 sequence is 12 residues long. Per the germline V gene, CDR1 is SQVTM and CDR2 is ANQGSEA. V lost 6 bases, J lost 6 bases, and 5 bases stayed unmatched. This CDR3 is CSVREREGEQYF. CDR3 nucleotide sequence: TGCAGCGTGCGGGAGCGGGAGGGCGAGCAGTACTTC.

CDR3: CASSIGQAKEKLFF. The CDR3 nucleotides read TGTGCCAGTAGTATTGGACAGGCAAAGGAAAAACTGTTTTTT. This sequence joins TRBV19 and TRBJ1-4; 7 nucleotides line up with TRBD1. Germline CDR1 and CDR2: LNHDA and SQIVND (reference sequence). The J segment lost 8 bases and the V segment lost 3 bases, leaving 6 bases of the junction unmatched. The CDR3 extends over 14 amino acids.

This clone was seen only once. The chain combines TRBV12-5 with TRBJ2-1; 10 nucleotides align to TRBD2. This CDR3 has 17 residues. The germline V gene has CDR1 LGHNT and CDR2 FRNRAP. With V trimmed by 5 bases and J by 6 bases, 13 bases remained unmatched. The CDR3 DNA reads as TGTGCTAGTGGTCGCGACAGACGGGTAGCGGGGGGCAATGAGCAGTTCTTC. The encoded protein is CASGRDRRVAGGNEQFF.

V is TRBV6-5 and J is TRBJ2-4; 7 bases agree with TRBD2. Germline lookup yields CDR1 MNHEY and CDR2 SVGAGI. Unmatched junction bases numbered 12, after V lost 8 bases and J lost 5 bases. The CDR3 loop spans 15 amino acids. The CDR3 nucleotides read TGTGCCAGCTCCTCTTCGGGACTACTCGAAAACATTCAGTACTTC. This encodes CASSSSGLLENIQYF.

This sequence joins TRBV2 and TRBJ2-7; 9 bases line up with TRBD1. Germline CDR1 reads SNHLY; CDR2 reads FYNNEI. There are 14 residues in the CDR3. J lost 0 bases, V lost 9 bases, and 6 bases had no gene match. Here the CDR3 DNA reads TGTGCCAGTAACCGGGACAGGGACTCCTACGAGCAGTACTTC. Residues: CASNRDRDSYEQYF. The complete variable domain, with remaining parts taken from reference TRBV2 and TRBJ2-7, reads EPEVTQTPSHQVTQMGQEVILRCVPISNHLYFYWYRQILGQKVEFLVSFYNNEISEKSEIFDDQFSVERPDGSNFTLKIRSTKLEDSAMYFCASNRDRDSYEQYFGPGTRLTVT.

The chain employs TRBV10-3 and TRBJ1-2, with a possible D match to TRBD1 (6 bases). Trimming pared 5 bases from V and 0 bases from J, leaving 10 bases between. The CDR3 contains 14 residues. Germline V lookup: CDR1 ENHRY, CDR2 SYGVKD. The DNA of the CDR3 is TGTGCCATCAGTACAGGGATATCTAACTATGGCTACACCTTC. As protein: CAISTGISNYGYTF.

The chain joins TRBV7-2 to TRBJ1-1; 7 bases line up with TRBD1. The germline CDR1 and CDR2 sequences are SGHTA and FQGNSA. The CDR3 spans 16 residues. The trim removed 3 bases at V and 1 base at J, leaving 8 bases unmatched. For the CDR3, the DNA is TGTGCCAGCAGCTTCCCCGGGTGGGACAGGAACACTGAAGCTTTCTTT. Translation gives CASSFPGWDRNTEAFF.

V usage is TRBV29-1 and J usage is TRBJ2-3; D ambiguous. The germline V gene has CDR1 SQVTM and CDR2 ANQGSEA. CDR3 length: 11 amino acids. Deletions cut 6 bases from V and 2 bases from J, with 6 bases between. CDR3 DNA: TGCAGCGTCGCACTCACAGATACGCAGTATTTT. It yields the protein CSVALTDTQYF.

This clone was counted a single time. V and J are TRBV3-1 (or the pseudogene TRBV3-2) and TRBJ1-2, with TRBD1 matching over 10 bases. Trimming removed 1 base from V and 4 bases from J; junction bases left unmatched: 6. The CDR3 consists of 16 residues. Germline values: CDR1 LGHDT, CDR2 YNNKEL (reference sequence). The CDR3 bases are TGTGCCAGCAGCCAAGGTTTGACAGGGGGCTTCTATGGCTACACCTTC. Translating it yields CASSQGLTGGFYGYTF.

CDR3 sequence reads: CASSWSLKRGGNIQYF. CDR3 DNA sequence: TGTGCCAGCAGCTGGTCCCTAAAGAGGGGAGGGAACATTCAGTACTTC. The V gene is TRBV7-9, the J gene TRBJ2-4; 7 bases map to TRBD2. Losses at the gene ends were 4 bases for V and 7 bases for J; bases not matched to a gene: 13. Germline loops: CDR1 SEHNR, CDR2 FQNEAQ (reference sequence). The CDR3 extends over 16 amino acids.

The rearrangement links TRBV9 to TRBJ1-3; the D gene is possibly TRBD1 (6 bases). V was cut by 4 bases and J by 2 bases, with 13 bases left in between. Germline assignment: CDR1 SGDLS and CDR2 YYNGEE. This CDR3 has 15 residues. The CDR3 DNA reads TGTGCCAGCAGCTCCCGGACAGCCACTGGAAACACCATATATTTT. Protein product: CASSSRTATGNTIYF.

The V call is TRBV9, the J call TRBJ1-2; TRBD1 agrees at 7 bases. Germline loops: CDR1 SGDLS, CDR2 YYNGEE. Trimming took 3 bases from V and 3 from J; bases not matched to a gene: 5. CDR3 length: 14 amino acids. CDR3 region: CASSETGNDYGYTF. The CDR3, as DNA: TGTGCCAGCAGCGAGACAGGGAACGACTATGGCTACACCTTC.

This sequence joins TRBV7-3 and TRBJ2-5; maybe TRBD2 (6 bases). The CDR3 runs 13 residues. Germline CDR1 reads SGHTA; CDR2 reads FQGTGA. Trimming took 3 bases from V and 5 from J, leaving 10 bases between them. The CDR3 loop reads CASSLAGRETQYF. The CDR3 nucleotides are TGTGCCAGCAGCTTGGCGGGGAGGGAGACCCAGTACTTC.

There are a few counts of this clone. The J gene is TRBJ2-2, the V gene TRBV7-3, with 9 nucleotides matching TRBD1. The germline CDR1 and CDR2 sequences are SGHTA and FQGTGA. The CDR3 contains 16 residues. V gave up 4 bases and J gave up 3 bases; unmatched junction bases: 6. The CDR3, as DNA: TGTGCCAGCAGCTCACTCGGGGACAGGGACACCGGGGAGCTGTTTTTT. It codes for CASSSLGDRDTGELFF.

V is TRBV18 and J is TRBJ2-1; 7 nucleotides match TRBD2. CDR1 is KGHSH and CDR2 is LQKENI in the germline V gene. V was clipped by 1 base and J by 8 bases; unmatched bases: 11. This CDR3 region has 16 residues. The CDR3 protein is CASSPLGGRDEDEQFF. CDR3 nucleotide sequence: TGTGCCAGCTCACCACTCGGTGGGAGGGATGAGGATGAGCAGTTCTTC.

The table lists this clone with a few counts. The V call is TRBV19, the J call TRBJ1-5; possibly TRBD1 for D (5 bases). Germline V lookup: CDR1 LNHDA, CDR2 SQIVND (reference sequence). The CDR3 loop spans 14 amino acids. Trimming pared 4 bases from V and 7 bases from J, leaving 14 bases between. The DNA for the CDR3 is TGTGCCAGTAGTAAGGGTCAGGGCTTACAGCCCCAGCATTTT. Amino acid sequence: CASSKGQGLQPQHF.